The 14 T cell receptor beta chains reported below all come from one sample, sequenced in a study of blood T cell repertoires in COVID-19. Sequencing was performed with immunoSEQ multiplex PCR; in TCRdb, only in-frame clones are kept and a portion is missing. Of around 300,000 clones in the sample, around 90% were seen once. The sequenced sample consisted of PBMCs or T cells enriched from blood (not recorded which). These receptors were taken from a woman aged 55-69 years in a cohort exposed to, infected with or recovered from COVID-19 (not recorded which).

The J gene is TRBJ2-7, the V gene TRBV28; 8 nucleotides line up with TRBD1. The CDR3 contains 14 residues. Trimming removed 7 bases from V and 0 bases from J; junction bases left unmatched: 5. Germline lookup yields CDR1 MDHEN and CDR2 SYDVKM. DNA for the CDR3: TGTGCCAGCACCGGGACAGGATACTCCTACGAGCAGTACTTC. The encoded protein is CASTGTGYSYEQYF.

V is TRBV10-3 and J is TRBJ1-1, with D possibly being TRBD1 (5 bases). V dropped 2 bases and J dropped 4 bases, with 11 bases sitting between them. Germline V gene sequence: CDR1 ENHRY, CDR2 SYGVKD. The CDR3 has 14 amino acids. CDR3 protein: CAISEVGGSTEAFF. CDR3 bases: TGTGCCATCAGTGAGGTTGGGGGGAGCACTGAAGCTTTCTTT.

The V call is TRBV5-4, the J call TRBJ2-7; tentative D call: TRBD1 (6 bases). The CDR3 sequence is 13 residues long. Germline V gene sequence: CDR1 SGHNT, CDR2 YYREEE (reference sequence). The V and J ends lost 9 bases and 2 bases respectively, with 15 bases between them. CDR3 sequence: CATSGTYAYEQYF. In DNA, the CDR3 is TGTGCCACCTCCGGGACATACGCCTACGAGCAGTACTTC.

For the CDR3, the DNA is TGTGCCAGCAGCCAAGGGCCGGACAACAATGAGCAGTTCTTC. This codes for CASSQGPDNNEQFF. The V call is TRBV3-1 (or the pseudogene TRBV3-2), the J call TRBJ2-1; D is perhaps TRBD1 (5 bases). The ends were cut back, 1 base at V and 5 bases at J, with 9 bases in the middle. The germline V gene has CDR1 LGHDT and CDR2 YNNKEL (reference sequence). This CDR3 is built from 14 residues.

The chain is built from TRBV7-8 and TRBJ2-7; 9 nucleotides agree with TRBD2. Germline lookup yields CDR1 SGHVS and CDR2 FQNEAQ. V lost 5 bases and J lost 3; bases outside the gene matches: 5. The CDR3 contains 14 residues. CDR3 DNA: TGTGCCAGCAGCCCACTAGCGGGTGGCTACGAGCAGTACTTC. It encodes CASSPLAGGYEQYF.

The chain is built from TRBV19 and TRBJ1-5; a weak D match, TRBD1 (6 bases). The V gene's germline CDR1 is LNHDA and CDR2 SQIVND (reference sequence). V was clipped by 3 bases and J by 6 bases, with 12 bases between them. CDR3 length equals 14 residues. In DNA, the CDR3 is TGTGCCAGTAGTATGGGGCAGGGGAGTCAGCCCCAGCATTTT. This sequence encodes CASSMGQGSQPQHF.

This chain connects TRBV28 to TRBJ1-2, with D unclear. CDR1 MDHEN and CDR2 SYDVKM come from the germline V gene. The CDR3 sequence is 12 residues long. Trimming shortened V by 7 bases and J by 8 bases, and 14 bases separated the two germline ends. CDR3: CASTSGSRGYTF. In DNA, the CDR3 is TGTGCCAGCACCTCCGGTTCCCGGGGCTACACCTTC.

The V call is TRBV7-9, the J call TRBJ1-4; 7 bases line up with TRBD1. This CDR3 contains 15 residues. With 4 bases clipped from V and 3 bases from J, the junction kept 5 bases outside the gene matches. Germline CDR1 reads SEHNR; CDR2 reads FQNEAQ (reference sequence). CDR3 sequence: CASSSRQGPNEKLFF. CDR3 in DNA: TGTGCCAGCAGCTCCCGACAGGGACCTAATGAAAAACTGTTTTTT.

The chain's CDR3 is CASSLGRGQYNSPLHF. Written as DNA, the CDR3 is TGTGCCAGCAGCTTAGGACGGGGACAGTATAATTCACCCCTCCACTTT. The V gene is TRBV11-2, the J gene TRBJ1-6; TRBD1 agrees at 7 bases. The CDR3 is made up of 16 amino acids. The J segment lost 4 bases and the V segment lost 1 base, leaving 4 bases of the junction unmatched. Germline lookup yields CDR1 SGHAT and CDR2 FQNNGV.

V usage is TRBV4-3 and J usage is TRBJ1-2; D unclear. Germline V gene data show CDR1 as LGHNA and CDR2 as YSLEER. Trimming cost V 0 bases and J 5 bases, with 10 bases left between them. CDR3 length: 14 amino acids. The CDR3 DNA is TGCGCCAGCAGCCAAGACGAGGGTTTTTATGGCTACACCTTC. Translating gives CASSQDEGFYGYTF.

The chain employs TRBV4-1 and TRBJ1-4; 9 positions agree with TRBD1. This CDR3 contains 15 residues. Germline lookup yields CDR1 MGHRA and CDR2 YSYEKL. Losses at the gene ends were 1 base for V and 5 bases for J; bases not matched to a gene: 2. In DNA form, the CDR3 reads TGCGCCAGCAGCCAAGCCGGGACAGGGAATGAAAAACTGTTTTTT. Translating gives CASSQAGTGNEKLFF.

The chain has TRBV7-2 and TRBJ2-1, with TRBD1 matching over 8 bases. Germline V CDR1 and CDR2: SGHTA, FQGNSA. This CDR3 comprises 16 residues. With V trimmed by 6 bases and J by 1 base, 8 bases remained unmatched. CDR3 in amino acids: CASSLGQGGSYNEQFF. The CDR3, as DNA: TGTGCCAGCAGTCTCGGACAGGGAGGATCCTACAATGAGCAGTTCTTC.

With regard to this clone: Additional DNA sequences in this sample encode the identical CDR3. The chain joins TRBV18 to TRBJ2-5; D remains unclear. V lost 1 base and J lost 2, with 5 bases in between. Germline lookup yields CDR1 KGHSH and CDR2 LQKENI. This CDR3 spans 13 amino acids. CDR3: CASSPRQQETQYF. The CDR3 nucleotides are TGTGCCAGCTCACCACGGCAGCAAGAGACCCAGTACTTC.

In this sample, this clone turned up once. This rearrangement joins TRBV11-2 to TRBJ2-1; 7 nucleotides line up with TRBD1. Germline values: CDR1 SGHAT, CDR2 FQNNGV. V was clipped by 6 bases and J by 0 bases; unmatched bases: 8. The CDR3 totals 16 residues. CDR3 sequence reads: CASRGKGASSYNEQFF. CDR3 sequence (DNA): TGTGCCAGCAGGGGGAAGGGGGCTAGCTCCTACAATGAGCAGTTCTTC.